The 11 T cell receptor beta chains listed next were all sequenced from one sample in a study of response to subunit inactivated influenza vaccine. Using its own MiXCR run on the RT-PCR reads, TCRdb lists one record per CDR3 protein. This sample has 530,000 or so distinct CDR3 sequences, with about 25% found just once. The starting material was CD4+ T cells sorted from PBMCs, obtained 5 days after vaccination. Receptor source: a middle-aged man who received an inactivated influenza vaccine.

The genes are TRBV7-2 and TRBJ2-2; possibly TRBD1 for D (5 bases). From germline, CDR1 is SGHTA and CDR2 FQGNSA. There are 16 residues in the CDR3. Deletions cut 5 bases from V and 0 bases from J, with 13 bases between. CDR3 sequence reads: CASSPIGVANTGELFF. The CDR3 DNA sequence: TGTGCCAGCAGCCCGATAGGGGTAGCGAACACCGGGGAGCTGTTTTTT.

This clonotype has more than one count but fewer than ten. The rearrangement uses TRBV7-3 and TRBJ2-2; D is ambiguous. The CDR3 is made up of 15 amino acids. The V end was cut by 5 bases, the J end by 8 bases, with 18 bases between. Germline CDR1 and CDR2: SGHTA and FQGTGA. The CDR3 loop is CASSPSVLSTGELFF. In DNA, the CDR3 is TGTGCCAGCAGCCCAAGTGTACTATCAACAGGGGAGCTGTTTTTT. The full variable domain, rest sourced from reference TRBV7-3 and TRBJ2-2, is GAGVSQTPSNKVTEKGKYVELRCDPISGHTALYWYRQSLGQGPEFLIYFQGTGAADDSGLPNDRFFAVRPEGSVSTLKIQRTERGDSAVYLCASSPSVLSTGELFFGEGSRLTVL.

V gene TRBV10-3 combines with J gene TRBJ2-7, with D unclear. Deletions cut 6 bases from V and 3 bases from J, with 6 bases between. The CDR3 length is 11 residues. Per the germline V gene, CDR1 is ENHRY and CDR2 is SYGVKD. The CDR3 coding sequence is TGTGCCATCAGAGCGTACTACGAGCAGTACTTC. Its protein product is CAIRAYYEQYF.

The V and J genes are TRBV28 and TRBJ1-6; 9 positions match TRBD1. This CDR3 is built from 14 residues. V lost 6 bases, J lost 9 bases, and 6 bases stayed unmatched. CDR1 and CDR2 (germline): MDHEN, SYDVKM. The CDR3 DNA is TGTGCCAGCAGACCACCGGGACAGGGTTCACCCCTCCACTTT. It yields the protein CASRPPGQGSPLHF.

This clonotype has more than one count but fewer than ten. This rearrangement joins TRBV7-2 to TRBJ2-7; TRBD1 matches at 7 bases. V trimming: 5 bases; J trimming: 7 bases; junction bases outside the gene matches: 11. The CDR3 is 14 amino acids. Germline V gives CDR1 SGHTA, CDR2 FQGNSA. CDR3 in DNA: TGTGCCAGCAGCATTCGACAGGGTCGGCAGGAGCAGTACTTC. This codes for CASSIRQGRQEQYF.

The chain is built from TRBV6-2 or TRBV6-3 and TRBJ1-1; 9 bases fit TRBD1. The germline gives CDR1 MNHEY, CDR2 SVGEGT. The CDR3 runs 15 residues. V was pared by 6 bases and J by 6 bases, with 11 bases of the junction left unmatched. In nucleotides, the CDR3 is TGTGCCAGCAGAAAACAGGGGGCGTTCATTTCTGAAGCTTTCTTT. Protein: CASRKQGAFISEAFF.

This clonotype was seen more than once but under ten times. The chain carries TRBV6-1 and TRBJ2-7; 12 bases are a match to TRBD1. J was trimmed by 6 bases and V by 6 bases; bases with no gene match: 12. Per germline, CDR1 MNHNS and CDR2 SASEGT. CDR3 length equals 16 residues. The CDR3 bases are TGTGCCAGCAGCCGCCCTTTGGGACAGGGGGCTTCCGAGCAGTACTTC. It yields the protein CASSRPLGQGASEQYF.

J is TRBJ2-2 and V is TRBV5-4, with 13 bases identical to TRBD2. J gave up 3 bases and V 5 bases, and 4 bases lay outside the gene matches. Germline V gives CDR1 SGHNT, CDR2 YYREEE (reference sequence). CDR3 length: 16 residues. The CDR3 loop reads CASRRGLAGDTGELFF. The CDR3, as DNA: TGTGCCAGCAGACGAGGACTAGCGGGGGACACCGGGGAGCTGTTTTTT.

The rearrangement uses TRBV20-1 and TRBJ1-1; TRBD1 agrees at 7 bases. V was clipped by 3 bases and J by 8 bases; unmatched bases: 6. Germline V gene data show CDR1 as DFQATT and CDR2 as SNEGSKA (reference sequence). The CDR3 sequence is 12 residues long. The CDR3 bases are TGCAGTGCTAGGGACAGGCTGGGAGAAGCTTTCTTT. It specifies CSARDRLGEAFF.

This clonotype was observed many times. The V and J genes are TRBV11-2 and TRBJ2-7; D gene unclear. Germline V gene data show CDR1 as SGHAT and CDR2 as FQNNGV. The CDR3 length is 15 residues. Trimming cost V 5 bases and J 6 bases, with 20 bases left between them. The DNA for the CDR3 is TGTGCCAGCAGCCCAGACCTCGGCCCTACGATCGAGCAGTACTTC. Protein product: CASSPDLGPTIEQYF. Filled out from reference TRBV11-2 and TRBJ2-7, the complete variable domain reads EAGVAQSPRYKIIEKRQSVAFWCNPISGHATLYWYQQILGQGPKLLIQFQNNGVVDDSQLPKDRFSAERLKGVDSTLKIQPAKLEDSAVYLCASSPDLGPTIEQYFGPGTRLTVT.

This chain uses TRBV29-1 with TRBJ1-4; 9 bases are shared with TRBD1. Losses at the gene ends were 3 bases for V and 7 bases for J; bases not matched to a gene: 3. CDR1 and CDR2 (germline): SQVTM, ANQGSEA. The CDR3 contains 13 residues. DNA for the CDR3: TGCAGCGTTGACACAGGGGGCGGTGAAAAACTGTTTTTT. It specifies CSVDTGGGEKLFF.